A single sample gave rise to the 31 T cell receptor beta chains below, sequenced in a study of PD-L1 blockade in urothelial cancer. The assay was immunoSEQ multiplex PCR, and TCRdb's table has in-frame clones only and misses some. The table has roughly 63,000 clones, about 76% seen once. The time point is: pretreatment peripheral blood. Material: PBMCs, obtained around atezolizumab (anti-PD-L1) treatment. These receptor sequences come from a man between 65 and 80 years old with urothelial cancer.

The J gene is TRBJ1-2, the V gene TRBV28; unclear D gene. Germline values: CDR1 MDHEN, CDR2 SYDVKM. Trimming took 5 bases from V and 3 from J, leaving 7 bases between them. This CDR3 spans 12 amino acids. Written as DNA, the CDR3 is TGTGCCAGCAGTACATCCGACTATGGCTACACCTTC. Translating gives CASSTSDYGYTF.

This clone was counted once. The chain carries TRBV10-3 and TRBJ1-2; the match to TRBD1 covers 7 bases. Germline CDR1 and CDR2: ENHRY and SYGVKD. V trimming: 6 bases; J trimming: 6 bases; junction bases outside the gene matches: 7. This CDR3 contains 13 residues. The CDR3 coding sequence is TGTGCCATCAGCGGCGCCAGGGGGAATGGCTACACCTTC. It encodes CAISGARGNGYTF.

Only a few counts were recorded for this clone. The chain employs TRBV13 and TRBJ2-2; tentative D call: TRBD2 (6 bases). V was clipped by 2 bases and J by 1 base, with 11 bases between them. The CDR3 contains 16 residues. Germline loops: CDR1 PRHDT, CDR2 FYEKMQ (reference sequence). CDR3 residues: CASSLRLVGNTGELFF. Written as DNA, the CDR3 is TGTGCCAGCAGCTTAAGACTAGTCGGGAACACCGGGGAGCTGTTTTTT.

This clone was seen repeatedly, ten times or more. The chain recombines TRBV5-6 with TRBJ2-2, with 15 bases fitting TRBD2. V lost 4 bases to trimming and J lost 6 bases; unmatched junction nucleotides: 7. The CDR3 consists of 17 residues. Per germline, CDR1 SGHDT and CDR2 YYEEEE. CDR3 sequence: CASSRGLAGGPAGELFF. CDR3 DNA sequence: TGTGCCAGCAGCCGCGGACTAGCGGGAGGGCCGGCCGGGGAGCTGTTTTTT.

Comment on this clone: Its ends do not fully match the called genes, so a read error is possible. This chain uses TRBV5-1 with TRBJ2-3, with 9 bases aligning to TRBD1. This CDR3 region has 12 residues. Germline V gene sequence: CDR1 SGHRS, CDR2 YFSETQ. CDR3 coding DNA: TGCGCCAGCAGCTTAAACAGGGGGCCCAGTGATTTT. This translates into CASSLNRGPSDF.

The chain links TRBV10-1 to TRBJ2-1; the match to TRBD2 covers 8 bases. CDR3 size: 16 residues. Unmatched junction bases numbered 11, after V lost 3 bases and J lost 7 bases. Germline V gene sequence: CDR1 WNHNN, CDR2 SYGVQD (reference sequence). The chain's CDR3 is CASSDLGTRGSNEQFF. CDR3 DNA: TGCGCCAGCAGTGATCTAGGGACTAGGGGGTCGAATGAGCAGTTCTTC.

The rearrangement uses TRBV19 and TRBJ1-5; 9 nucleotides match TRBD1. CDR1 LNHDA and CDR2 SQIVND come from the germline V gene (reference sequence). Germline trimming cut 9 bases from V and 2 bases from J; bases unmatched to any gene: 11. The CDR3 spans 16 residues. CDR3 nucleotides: TGTGCCAGCGCCCCGGGACAGGGTCTTCGCAATCAGCCCCAGCATTTT. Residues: CASAPGQGLRNQPQHF. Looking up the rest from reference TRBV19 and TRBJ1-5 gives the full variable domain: DGGITQSPKYLFRKEGQNVTLSCEQNLNHDAMYWYRQDPGQGLRLIYYSQIVNDFQKGDIAEGYSVSREKKESFPLTVTSAQKNPTAFYLCASAPGQGLRNQPQHFGDGTRLSIL.

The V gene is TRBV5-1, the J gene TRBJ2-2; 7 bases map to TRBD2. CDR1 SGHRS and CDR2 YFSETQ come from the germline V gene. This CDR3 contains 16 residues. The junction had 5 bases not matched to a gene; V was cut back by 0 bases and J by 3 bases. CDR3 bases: TGCGCCAGCAGCTTGGCTAGCGGAGGCGACACCGGGGAGCTGTTTTTT. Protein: CASSLASGGDTGELFF. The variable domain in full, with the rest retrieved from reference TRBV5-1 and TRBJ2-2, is KAGVTQTPRYLIKTRGQQVTLSCSPISGHRSVSWYQQTPGQGLQFLFEYFSETQRNKGNFPGRFSGRQFSNSRSEMNVSTLELGDSALYLCASSLASGGDTGELFFGEGSRLTVL.

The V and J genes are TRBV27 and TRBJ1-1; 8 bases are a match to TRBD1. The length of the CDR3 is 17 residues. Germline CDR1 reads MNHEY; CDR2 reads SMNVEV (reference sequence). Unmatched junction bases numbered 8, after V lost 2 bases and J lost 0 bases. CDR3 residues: CASSLGTGRFMNTEAFF. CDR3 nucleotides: TGTGCCAGCAGTTTAGGGACAGGACGCTTCATGAACACTGAAGCTTTCTTT.

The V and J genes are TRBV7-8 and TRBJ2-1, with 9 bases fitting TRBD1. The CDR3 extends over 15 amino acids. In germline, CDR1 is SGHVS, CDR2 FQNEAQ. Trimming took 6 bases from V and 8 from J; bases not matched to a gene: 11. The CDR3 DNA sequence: TGTGCCAGCAGTCAAAACCGGGACAGGGCCCATGAGCAGTTCTTC. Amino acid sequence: CASSQNRDRAHEQFF.

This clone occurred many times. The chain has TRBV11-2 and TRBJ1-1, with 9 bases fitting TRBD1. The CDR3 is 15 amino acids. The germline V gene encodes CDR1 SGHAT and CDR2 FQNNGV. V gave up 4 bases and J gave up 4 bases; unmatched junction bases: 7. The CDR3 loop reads CASSSARTGVTEAFF. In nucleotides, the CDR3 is TGTGCCAGCAGCTCCGCGAGGACAGGGGTCACTGAAGCTTTCTTT.

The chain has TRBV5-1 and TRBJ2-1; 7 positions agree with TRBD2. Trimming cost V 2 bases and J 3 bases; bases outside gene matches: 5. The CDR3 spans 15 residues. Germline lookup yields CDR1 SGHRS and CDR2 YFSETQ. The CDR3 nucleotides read TGCGCCAGCAGCTTTAGGGCTAGCGGCTACAATGAGCAGTTCTTC. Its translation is CASSFRASGYNEQFF.

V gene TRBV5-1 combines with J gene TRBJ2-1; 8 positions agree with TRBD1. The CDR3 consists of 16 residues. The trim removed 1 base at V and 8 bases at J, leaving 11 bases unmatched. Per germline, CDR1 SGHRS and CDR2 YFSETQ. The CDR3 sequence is CASSLNTGTGIYEQFF. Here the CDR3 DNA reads TGCGCCAGCAGCTTGAACACAGGGACAGGAATCTATGAGCAGTTCTTC.

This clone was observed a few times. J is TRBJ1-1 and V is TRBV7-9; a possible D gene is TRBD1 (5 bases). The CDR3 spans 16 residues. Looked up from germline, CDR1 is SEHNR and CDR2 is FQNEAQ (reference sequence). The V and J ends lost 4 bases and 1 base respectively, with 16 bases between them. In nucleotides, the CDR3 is TGTGCCAGCAGCTCCGGGGCGGGGGTATCGAACACTGAAGCTTTCTTT. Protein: CASSSGAGVSNTEAFF.

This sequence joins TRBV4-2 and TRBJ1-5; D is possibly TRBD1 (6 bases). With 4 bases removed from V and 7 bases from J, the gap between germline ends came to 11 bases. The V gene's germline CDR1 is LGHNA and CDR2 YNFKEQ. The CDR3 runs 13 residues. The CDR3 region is CASSPRRGQPQHF. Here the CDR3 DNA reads TGTGCCAGCAGCCCAAGAAGGGGGCAGCCCCAGCATTTT.

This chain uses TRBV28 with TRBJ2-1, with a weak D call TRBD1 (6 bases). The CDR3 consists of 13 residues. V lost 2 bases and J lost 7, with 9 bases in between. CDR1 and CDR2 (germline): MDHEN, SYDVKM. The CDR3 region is CASSLIQGNEQFF. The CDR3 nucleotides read TGTGCCAGCAGTTTAATACAGGGTAATGAGCAGTTCTTC. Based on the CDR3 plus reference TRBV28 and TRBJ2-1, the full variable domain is DVKVTQSSRYLVKRTGEKVFLECVQDMDHENMFWYRQDPGLGLRLIYFSYDVKMKEKGDIPEGYSVSREKKERFSLILESASTNQTSMYLCASSLIQGNEQFFGPGTRLTVL.

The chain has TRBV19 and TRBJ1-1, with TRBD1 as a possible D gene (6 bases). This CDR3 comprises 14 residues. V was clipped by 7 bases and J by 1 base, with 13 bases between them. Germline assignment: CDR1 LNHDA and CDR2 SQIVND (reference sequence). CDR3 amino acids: CASTVGQSNTEAFF. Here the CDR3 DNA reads TGTGCCAGTACCGTCGGACAGTCGAACACTGAAGCTTTCTTT.

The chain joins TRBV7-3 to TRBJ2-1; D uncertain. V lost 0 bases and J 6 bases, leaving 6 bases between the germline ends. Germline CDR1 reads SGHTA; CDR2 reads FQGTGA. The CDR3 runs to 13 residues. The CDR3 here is CASSLTPFNEQFF. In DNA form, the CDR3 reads TGTGCCAGCAGCTTAACCCCTTTCAATGAGCAGTTCTTC. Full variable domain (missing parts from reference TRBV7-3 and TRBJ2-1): GAGVSQTPSNKVTEKGKYVELRCDPISGHTALYWYRQSLGQGPEFLIYFQGTGAADDSGLPNDRFFAVRPEGSVSTLKIQRTERGDSAVYLCASSLTPFNEQFFGPGTRLTVL.

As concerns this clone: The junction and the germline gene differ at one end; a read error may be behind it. CDR3 bases: TGTGCCAGTTCACCCAGGCCCCGGGGCAATGAGCAGTTCTTC. Residues: CASSPRPRGNEQFF. This sequence joins TRBV18 and TRBJ2-1, with TRBD2 as a possible D gene (5 bases). Germline CDR1 is KGHSH and CDR2 is LQKENI. The CDR3 is made up of 14 amino acids. The full variable domain, completed using reference TRBV18 and TRBJ2-1, is NAGVMQNPRHLVRRRGQEARLRCSPMKGHSHVYWYRQLPEEGLKFMVYLQKENIIDESGMPKERFSAEFPKEGPSILRIQQVVRGDSAAYFCASSPRPRGNEQFFGPGTRLTVL.

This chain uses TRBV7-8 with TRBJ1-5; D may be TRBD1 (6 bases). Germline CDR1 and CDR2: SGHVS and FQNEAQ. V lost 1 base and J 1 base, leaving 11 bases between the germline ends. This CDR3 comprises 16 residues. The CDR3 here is CASSLVQGLSNQPQHF. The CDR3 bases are TGTGCCAGCAGCTTAGTGCAGGGGCTGAGCAATCAGCCCCAGCATTTT.

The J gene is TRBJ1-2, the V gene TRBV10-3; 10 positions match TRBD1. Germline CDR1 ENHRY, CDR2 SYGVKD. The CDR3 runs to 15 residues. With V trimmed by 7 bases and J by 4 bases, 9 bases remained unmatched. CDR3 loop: CAINYRDRGSYGYTF. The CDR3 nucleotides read TGTGCCATCAATTACCGGGACAGGGGTAGCTATGGCTACACCTTC.

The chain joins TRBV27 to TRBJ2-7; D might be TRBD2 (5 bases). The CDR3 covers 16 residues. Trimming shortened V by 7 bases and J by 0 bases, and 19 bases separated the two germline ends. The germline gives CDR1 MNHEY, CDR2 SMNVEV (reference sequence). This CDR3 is CASTTRSGLSSYEQYF. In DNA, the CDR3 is TGTGCCAGCACTACAAGATCAGGACTTAGCTCCTACGAGCAGTACTTC.

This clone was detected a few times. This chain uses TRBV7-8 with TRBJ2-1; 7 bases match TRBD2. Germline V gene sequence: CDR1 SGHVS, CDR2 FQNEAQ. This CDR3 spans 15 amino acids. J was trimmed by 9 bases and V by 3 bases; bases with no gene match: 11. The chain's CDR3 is CASSFIAVPGGEQFF. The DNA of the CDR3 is TGTGCCAGCAGCTTTATAGCGGTTCCGGGGGGTGAGCAGTTCTTC. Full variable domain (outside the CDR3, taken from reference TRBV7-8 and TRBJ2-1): GAGVSQSPRYKVAKRGQDVALRCDPISGHVSLFWYQQALGQGPEFLTYFQNEAQLDKSGLPSDRFFAERPEGSVSTLKIQRTQQEDSAVYLCASSFIAVPGGEQFFGPGTRLTVL.

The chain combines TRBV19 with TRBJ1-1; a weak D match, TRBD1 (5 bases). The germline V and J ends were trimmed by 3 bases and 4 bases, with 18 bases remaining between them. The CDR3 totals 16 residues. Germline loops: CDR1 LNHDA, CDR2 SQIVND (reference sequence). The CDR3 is CASSMLLGRGVTEAFF. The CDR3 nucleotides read TGTGCCAGTAGTATGTTGTTAGGGCGGGGGGTCACTGAAGCTTTCTTT. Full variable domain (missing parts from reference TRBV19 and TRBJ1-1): DGGITQSPKYLFRKEGQNVTLSCEQNLNHDAMYWYRQDPGQGLRLIYYSQIVNDFQKGDIAEGYSVSREKKESFPLTVTSAQKNPTAFYLCASSMLLGRGVTEAFFGQGTRLTVV.

In nucleotides, the CDR3 is TGTGCCAGCAGCTCCTACAGGGCAGACTATGGCTACACCTTC. Residues: CASSSYRADYGYTF. The chain links TRBV7-9 to TRBJ1-2; D is possibly TRBD1 (6 bases). This CDR3 has 14 amino acids. Germline CDR1 reads SEHNR; CDR2 reads FQNEAQ (reference sequence). The V gene lost 4 bases and the J gene lost 3 bases, with 12 bases spanning the gap. Full variable domain (outside the CDR3, taken from reference TRBV7-9 and TRBJ1-2): DTGVSQNPRHKITKRGQNVTFRCDPISEHNRLYWYRQTLGQGPEFLTYFQNEAQLEKSRLLSDRFSAERPKGSFSTLEIQRTEQGDSAMYLCASSSYRADYGYTFGSGTRLTVV.

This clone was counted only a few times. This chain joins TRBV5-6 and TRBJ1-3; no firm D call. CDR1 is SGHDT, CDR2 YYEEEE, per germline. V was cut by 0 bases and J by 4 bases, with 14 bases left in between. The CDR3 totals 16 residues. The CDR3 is CASSLAARSWGNTIYF. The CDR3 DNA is TGTGCCAGCAGCTTGGCGGCGAGGAGTTGGGGAAACACCATATATTTT.

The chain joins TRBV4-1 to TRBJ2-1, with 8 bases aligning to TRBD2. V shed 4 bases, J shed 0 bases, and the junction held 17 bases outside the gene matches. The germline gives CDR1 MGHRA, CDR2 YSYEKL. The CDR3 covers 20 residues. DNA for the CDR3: TGCGCCAGCAGCCTCCACTACCGGGGGGGAACATATAGCTCCTACAATGAGCAGTTCTTC. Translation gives CASSLHYRGGTYSSYNEQFF.

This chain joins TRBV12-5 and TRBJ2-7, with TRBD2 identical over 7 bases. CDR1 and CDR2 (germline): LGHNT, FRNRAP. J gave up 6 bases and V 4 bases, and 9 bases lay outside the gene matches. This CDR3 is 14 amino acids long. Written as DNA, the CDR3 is TGTGCTAGTGGTTCCTCCCCGACTAGCTTCGAGCAGTACTTC. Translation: CASGSSPTSFEQYF. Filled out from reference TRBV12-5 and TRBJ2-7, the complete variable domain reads DARVTQTPRHKVTEMGQEVTMRCQPILGHNTVFWYRQTMMQGLELLAYFRNRAPLDDSGMPKDRFSAEMPDATLATLKIQPSEPRDSAVYFCASGSSPTSFEQYFGPGTRLTVT.

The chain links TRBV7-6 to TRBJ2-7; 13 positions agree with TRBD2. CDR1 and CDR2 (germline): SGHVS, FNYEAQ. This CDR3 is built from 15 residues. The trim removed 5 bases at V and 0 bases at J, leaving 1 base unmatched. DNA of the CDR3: TGTGCCAGCAGCCGGACTAGCGGGAGCTCCTACGAGCAGTACTTC. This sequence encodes CASSRTSGSSYEQYF.

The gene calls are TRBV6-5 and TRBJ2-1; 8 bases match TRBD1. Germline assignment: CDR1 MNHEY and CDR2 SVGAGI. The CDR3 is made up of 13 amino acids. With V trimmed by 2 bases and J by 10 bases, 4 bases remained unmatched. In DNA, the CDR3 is TGTGCCAGCAGTTACGGTACAGGGGGAGAGCAGTTCTTC. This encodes CASSYGTGGEQFF.

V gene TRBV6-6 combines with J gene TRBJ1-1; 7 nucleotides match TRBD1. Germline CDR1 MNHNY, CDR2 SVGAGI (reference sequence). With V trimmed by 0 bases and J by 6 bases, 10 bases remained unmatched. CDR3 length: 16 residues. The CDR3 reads CASSYSPTGVVPEAFF. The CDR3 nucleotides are TGTGCCAGCAGTTACTCGCCTACAGGGGTAGTGCCTGAAGCTTTCTTT.